A selection of T cell receptor beta chains follows, all from one sample in a study of cytomegalovirus exposure and HLA in healthy donors. Sequenced by immunoSEQ multiplex PCR; TCRdb stores in-frame clones only, minus some. The sample has 150,000 or so clones, 89% seen once; the top ten hold 0.95% to 1.5%. The material sequenced was PBMCs. The receptors shown here come from a woman younger than 35 in good health and CMV-seronegative. CDR3s include the opening cysteine and the closing phenylalanine or tryptophan. Fields, in order: D gene, V gene, clone size, J gene, CDR3 DNA, CDR3 protein. D genes are given only for firm matches. Not all rows give a size; the values are once, few, many and, for expanded clones, a class.

D gene: NA
V gene: TRBV5-4
clone size: NA
J gene: TRBJ1-6
CDR3 DNA: TGTGCCAGCAGTCCCGAGGCGGGACGAGCGGGTGGTAATTCACCCCTCCACTTT
CDR3 protein: CASSPEAGRAGGNSPLHF

D gene: TRBD1
V gene: TRBV6-5
clone size: NA
J gene: TRBJ2-7
CDR3 DNA: TGTGCCAGCAGTTACGACAGGGACTACGAGCAGTACTTC
CDR3 protein: CASSYDRDYEQYF

D gene: TRBD1
V gene: TRBV4-1
clone size: once
J gene: TRBJ2-2
CDR3 DNA: TGCGCCAGCAGCCAACGCACCTCAGGGGGCTCGAACACCGGGGAGCTGTTTTTT
CDR3 protein: CASSQRTSGGSNTGELFF

D gene: TRBD1
V gene: TRBV9
clone size: NA
J gene: TRBJ1-5
CDR3 DNA: TGTGCCAGCAGCGCCGGGACAGGCCAGGGACAGCCCCAGCATTTT
CDR3 protein: CASSAGTGQGQPQHF

D gene: NA
V gene: TRBV6-5
clone size: few
J gene: TRBJ1-6
CDR3 DNA: TGTGCCAGCAGACTCGCCCATTCACCCCTCCACTTT
CDR3 protein: CASRLAHSPLHF

D gene: NA
V gene: TRBV18
clone size: NA
J gene: TRBJ1-5
CDR3 DNA: TGTGCCAGCTCACTGGCGGATAGCAATCAGCCCCAGCATTTT
CDR3 protein: CASSLADSNQPQHF

D gene: NA
V gene: TRBV2
clone size: NA
J gene: TRBJ2-1
CDR3 DNA: TGTGCCAGCACCGCGAACAATGAGCAGTTCTTC
CDR3 protein: CASTANNEQFF

D gene: NA
V gene: TRBV15
clone size: NA
J gene: TRBJ2-5
CDR3 DNA: TGTGCCACCAGCACTCTGACCTCGTGGAGCCAGTACTTC
CDR3 protein: CATSTLTSWSQYF

D gene: TRBD2
V gene: TRBV6-1
clone size: NA
J gene: TRBJ2-1
CDR3 DNA: TGTGCCAGCAGTGGAATACGGGTACTAGCGGGGGGGCACAATGAGCAGTTCTTC
CDR3 protein: CASSGIRVLAGGHNEQFF

D gene: NA
V gene: TRBV6-6
clone size: NA
J gene: TRBJ2-3
CDR3 DNA: TGTGCCAGCAGTTTTTTCCCCCCAGACACAGATACGCAGTATTTT
CDR3 protein: CASSFFPPDTDTQYF

D gene: NA
V gene: TRBV25-1
clone size: NA
J gene: TRBJ1-1
CDR3 DNA: TGTGCCAGCAGTGGTCAGGGCGGCACTGAAGCTTTCTTT
CDR3 protein: CASSGQGGTEAFF

D gene: TRBD1
V gene: TRBV4-1
clone size: NA
J gene: TRBJ2-3
CDR3 DNA: TGCGCCAGCAGCCAGCAAGACAGGGTTAGCACAGATACGCAGTATTTT
CDR3 protein: CASSQQDRVSTDTQYF

D gene: NA
V gene: TRBV7-6
clone size: NA
J gene: TRBJ2-7
CDR3 DNA: TGTGCCAGCAGCTCTCGGAGCTCCTACGAGCAGTACTTC
CDR3 protein: CASSSRSSYEQYF